Presented here are 28 T cell receptor beta chains from one specimen sequenced in a study of identical twins (dated by TCRdb to about 2016). The protocol used for the library was 5' RACE. Sequencing was performed on an Illumina HiSeq 2000. Using fastp at Q25 and MiXCR, TCRdb reprocessed the public reads and kept productive beta chains. Entries that share a CDR3 protein sequence are merged under the most common genes and DNA. In all, the sample holds 450,000 to 500,000 distinct CDR3 sequences, and around an eighth of those were seen once. 0.95% to 1% of the sample goes to the ten largest clones. The same data also contributed to another study, on yellow fever vaccine responses in identical twins.

Sequenced: CD4+ T cells sorted from blood. Every receptor here comes from a woman aged 18-29 years in good health.

There are many counts of this clonotype. The rearrangement uses TRBV20-1 and TRBJ2-1; D perhaps matches TRBD2 (6 bases). Deletions cut 3 bases from V and 4 bases from J, with 16 bases between. The CDR3 spans 15 residues. Germline V gene data show CDR1 as DFQATT and CDR2 as SNEGSKA (reference sequence). The CDR3: CSARRRAGSYNEQFF. DNA for the CDR3: TGCAGTGCTAGGCGCCGAGCGGGCTCATACAATGAGCAGTTCTTC.

The rearrangement uses TRBV27 and TRBJ2-7, with D uncertain. CDR1 and CDR2 from the germline V gene are MNHEY and SMNVEV (reference sequence). V lost 1 base and J lost 5, with 9 bases in between. The CDR3 has 13 amino acids. In nucleotides, the CDR3 is TGTGCCAGCAGTTTATTTGTTTCCCACGAGCAGTACTTC. As protein: CASSLFVSHEQYF.

In this sample, this clonotype turned up many times. J is TRBJ2-7 and V is TRBV6-5; 10 bases agree with TRBD1. There are 15 residues in the CDR3. V lost 2 bases, J lost 6 bases, and 7 bases stayed unmatched. In germline, CDR1 is MNHEY, CDR2 SVGAGI. Here the CDR3 DNA reads TGTGCCAGCAGTTACCTCAGACAGGGGGCTGGCGAGCAGTACTTC. This translates into CASSYLRQGAGEQYF.

The chain links TRBV3-1 to TRBJ2-1; D tentatively fits TRBD1 or TRBD2 (6 bases each). Germline CDR1 LGHDT, CDR2 YNNKEL (reference sequence). Trimming removed 2 bases at V and 0 bases at J, with 14 bases between. The CDR3 loop spans 17 amino acids. Here the CDR3 DNA reads TGTGCCAGCAGCCAAAATAAGGGGGGATTCTCCTACAATGAGCAGTTCTTC. Its protein product is CASSQNKGGFSYNEQFF.

Ten or more counts support this clonotype. This chain joins TRBV7-2 and TRBJ2-3; 8 nucleotides line up with TRBD2. J was trimmed by 1 base and V by 5 bases; bases with no gene match: 5. The length of the CDR3 is 15 residues. Germline-derived CDR1 and CDR2 are SGHTA and FQGNSA. The CDR3 here is CASSGTSIGTDTQYF. The DNA for the CDR3 is TGTGCCAGCAGCGGGACTAGTATCGGCACAGATACGCAGTATTTT.

V and J are TRBV2 and TRBJ2-2, with D unresolved. V dropped 4 bases and J dropped 6 bases, with 15 bases sitting between them. In germline, CDR1 is SNHLY, CDR2 FYNNEI. The CDR3 runs 15 residues. Written as DNA, the CDR3 is TGTGCCAGCAGTGCTATCGTCGAAAGGGCCGGGGAGCTGTTTTTT. Its translation is CASSAIVERAGELFF. Looking up the rest from reference TRBV2 and TRBJ2-2 gives the full variable domain: EPEVTQTPSHQVTQMGQEVILRCVPISNHLYFYWYRQILGQKVEFLVSFYNNEISEKSEIFDDQFSVERPDGSNFTLKIRSTKLEDSAMYFCASSAIVERAGELFFGEGSRLTVL.

In DNA form, the CDR3 reads TGTGCGGCCATGGCCACCGGGGAGCTGTTTTTT. It specifies CAAMATGELFF. The chain joins TRBV12-3 or TRBV12-4 to TRBJ2-2; D remains unclear. This CDR3 region has 11 residues.

This clonotype was recorded many times. The chain carries TRBV5-6 and TRBJ2-3; 9 bases fit TRBD2. The V gene end was trimmed by 8 bases and the J gene end by 4 bases; junction bases not matched to a gene: 8. CDR1 and CDR2 (germline): SGHDT, YYEEEE. The CDR3 loop spans 14 amino acids. CDR3 residues: CARIAGDDADTQYF. The CDR3, as DNA: TGTGCCAGGATAGCGGGGGACGACGCAGATACGCAGTATTTT.

The chain joins TRBV10-3 to TRBJ2-7, with D possibly matching TRBD2 (6 bases). CDR3 length: 14 amino acids. Trimming cost V 2 bases and J 7 bases, with 15 bases left between them. Germline V lookup: CDR1 ENHRY, CDR2 SYGVKD. The CDR3 protein is CAISEGESAGEQYF. Written as DNA, the CDR3 is TGTGCCATCAGTGAGGGGGAAAGCGCGGGGGAGCAGTACTTC.

There are many counts of this clonotype. The rearrangement uses TRBV9 and TRBJ2-5, with D unresolved. V was cut by 4 bases and J by 4 bases, with 11 bases left in between. The length of the CDR3 is 13 residues. Germline-derived CDR1 and CDR2 are SGDLS and YYNGEE. The CDR3 DNA is TGTGCCAGCAGCCCCGGGCTTCGAGAGACCCAGTACTTC. Amino acid sequence: CASSPGLRETQYF.

The rearrangement links TRBV12-3 or TRBV12-4 to TRBJ2-7, with 7 bases that match TRBD2. After removal of 2 bases from V and 2 bases from J, the junction contained 3 bases not matched to a gene. There are 14 residues in the CDR3. This chain's CDR3 is CASSLQGLTYEQYF. CDR3 in DNA: TGTGCCAGCAGTTTACAGGGACTAACCTACGAGCAGTACTTC.

The chain carries TRBV24-1 and TRBJ2-6; possible D gene TRBD1, 6 bases. This CDR3 contains 16 residues. With 3 bases removed from V and 0 bases from J, the gap between germline ends came to 8 bases. Germline CDR1 is KGHDR and CDR2 is SFDVKD. CDR3 amino acids: CATSDPQGSGANVLTF. CDR3 DNA: TGTGCCACCAGTGATCCACAGGGCTCTGGGGCCAACGTCCTGACTTTC.

CDR3: CASSRGQGATWGAFF. Here the CDR3 DNA reads TGTGCCAGCAGCCGTGGACAGGGGGCTACGTGGGGAGCTTTCTTT. The rearrangement links TRBV3-1 to TRBJ1-1; 11 bases are shared with TRBD1. This CDR3 has 15 residues. CDR1 is LGHDT and CDR2 is YNNKEL in the germline V gene (reference sequence). The trim removed 4 bases at V and 10 bases at J, leaving 11 bases unmatched.

This clonotype was seen more than once but under ten times. This chain connects TRBV6-5 to TRBJ1-2; a possible D gene is TRBD1 (5 bases). Germline CDR1 is MNHEY and CDR2 is SVGAGI. The CDR3 runs to 14 residues. V lost 4 bases, J lost 7 bases, and 16 bases lay in between. CDR3: CASSFRVREGGYTF. The CDR3 region has the DNA TGTGCCAGCAGTTTCAGGGTCAGGGAGGGTGGCTACACCTTC.

This clonotype has just a few counts. The J gene is TRBJ2-3, the V gene TRBV20-1, with 7 bases identical to TRBD2. After removal of 3 bases from V and 1 base from J, the junction contained 13 bases not matched to a gene. CDR1 and CDR2 from the germline V gene are DFQATT and SNEGSKA (reference sequence). The CDR3 length is 17 residues. CDR3 sequence reads: CSASPSVGGKGTDTQYF. Written as DNA, the CDR3 is TGCAGTGCTAGCCCCTCGGTGGGGGGGAAGGGCACAGATACGCAGTATTTT.

This chain's CDR3 is CANPGQGHGYEQYF. In DNA form, the CDR3 reads TGTGCCAACCCTGGACAGGGCCATGGCTACGAGCAGTACTTC. The chain uses TRBV6-1 and TRBJ2-7; 8 nucleotides agree with TRBD1. CDR1 and CDR2 (germline): MNHNS, SASEGT. V lost 10 bases, J lost 3 bases, and 11 bases stayed unmatched. The CDR3 is 14 amino acids.

This clonotype was detected ten times or more. The rearrangement links TRBV10-3 to TRBJ2-1; TRBD1 or TRBD2 may be the D gene (5 bases each). The CDR3 totals 14 residues. CDR1 and CDR2 (germline): ENHRY, SYGVKD. V shed 6 bases and J shed 8 bases, with 17 bases lying between them. CDR3 loop: CAIRTGTTSDEQFF. For the CDR3, the DNA is TGTGCCATCAGGACCGGGACCACGAGCGATGAGCAGTTCTTC.

This chain joins TRBV21-1 and TRBJ2-7; the D call in the table, TRBD2, was not verified against the DNA. TRBV21-1 is a recognized pseudogene. The CDR3 loop spans 15 amino acids. The CDR3 sequence is CASSKTSGRTYEQYF. For the CDR3, the DNA is TGTGCCAGCAGCAAGACTAGCGGAAGAACCTACGAGCAGTACTTC.

The chain is built from TRBV3-1 and TRBJ2-5; TRBD1 is a possible D gene (6 bases). The CDR3 extends over 14 amino acids. Germline V gives CDR1 LGHDT, CDR2 YNNKEL (reference sequence). The V end lost 6 bases, the J end lost 4 bases, and 15 bases lay between the germline ends. CDR3 in DNA: TGTGCCAGCAGTCATATGGCAGGGGTAGAGACCCAGTACTTC. Its translation is CASSHMAGVETQYF.

This clonotype was observed a few times. The J gene is TRBJ2-1, the V gene TRBV3-1; 12 bases are shared with TRBD2. J gave up 3 bases and V 0 bases, and 6 bases lay outside the gene matches. The CDR3 runs to 18 residues. From germline, CDR1 is LGHDT and CDR2 YNNKEL (reference sequence). Here the CDR3 reads CASSQDTGLAGIYNEQFF. CDR3 DNA: TGTGCCAGCAGCCAAGACACCGGACTAGCGGGAATCTACAATGAGCAGTTCTTC.

Details on this clonotype: The final CDR3 position lacks the conserved phenylalanine or tryptophan, pointing to a likely read error. The chain couples TRBV11-2 to TRBJ2-7; D may match TRBD1 or TRBD2 (5 bases each). The V end was cut by 7 bases, the J end by 0 bases, with 19 bases between. The CDR3 contains 16 residues. Looked up from germline, CDR1 is SGHAT and CDR2 is FQNNGV. Here the CDR3 DNA reads TGTGCCAGCACCTCCGGGTCGGCAGGGAGCTCCTACGAGCAGTACCTC. It is translated as CASTSGSAGSSYEQYL.

This clonotype has a handful of counts. The rearrangement joins TRBV12-3 or TRBV12-4 to TRBJ2-5; D is possibly TRBD1 or TRBD2 (5 bases each). The CDR3 covers 13 residues. The V and J ends lost 3 bases and 4 bases respectively, with 9 bases between them. CDR3 amino acids: CASSFGTSETQYF. The CDR3 nucleotides read TGTGCCAGCAGTTTCGGGACCTCAGAGACCCAGTACTTC.

This chain connects TRBV30 to TRBJ1-2, with D tentatively TRBD1 (6 bases). V was pared by 3 bases and J by 4 bases, with 12 bases between. This CDR3 is 13 amino acids long. Per germline, CDR1 GTSNPN and CDR2 SVGIG (reference sequence). For the CDR3, the DNA is TGTGCCTGGAGAAGGACAGCCGGCTATGGCTACACCTTC. Its translation: CAWRRTAGYGYTF.

This clonotype appeared many times. J is TRBJ1-1 and V is TRBV12-3 or TRBV12-4; no firm D call. Trimming shortened V by 3 bases and J by 1 base, and 9 bases separated the two germline ends. The CDR3 sequence is 14 residues long. CDR3 region: CASSLAGTNTEAFF. CDR3 bases: TGTGCCAGCAGTTTGGCAGGAACGAACACTGAAGCTTTCTTT.

This clonotype turned up a few times. V gene TRBV21-1 combines with J gene TRBJ2-1; TRBD1, the D gene given by the table, was not confirmed from the DNA. TRBV21-1 is annotated as a pseudogene. The CDR3 has 16 amino acids. CDR3 DNA: TGTGCCAGCAGCACCCTTCGGGGGACAGGGTTCCATGAGCAGTTCTTC. It translates to CASSTLRGTGFHEQFF.

This clonotype has ten or more counts. The chain links TRBV3-1 to TRBJ2-5; D call uncertain. V was pared by 4 bases and J by 11 bases, with 14 bases between. Germline V gene lookup returns CDR1 LGHDT and CDR2 YNNKEL (reference sequence). CDR3 length: 12 residues. The CDR3: CASSPGSLGQYF. Here the CDR3 DNA reads TGTGCCAGCAGCCCCGGAAGCTTGGGGCAGTACTTC.

The chain recombines TRBV29-1 with TRBJ2-7; 12 nucleotides match TRBD2. Germline CDR1 reads SQVTM; CDR2 reads ANQGSEA. This CDR3 spans 15 amino acids. Trimming at V came to 3 bases and at J to 7 bases, leaving 10 bases not matched to a gene. CDR3 residues: CSVEVLAGGRDEQYF. CDR3 DNA: TGCAGCGTTGAGGTCCTAGCGGGGGGGCGAGATGAGCAGTACTTC.

This clonotype was seen a few times. The chain uses TRBV20-1 and TRBJ2-3; 9 nucleotides align to TRBD1. The CDR3 is made up of 16 amino acids. With V trimmed by 3 bases and J by 5 bases, 12 bases remained unmatched. Germline assignment: CDR1 DFQATT and CDR2 SNEGSKA (reference sequence). The CDR3 DNA reads as TGCAGTGCTAGTTCCCCGGGGGGACAGGGCATAGATACGCAGTATTTT. Its protein product is CSASSPGGQGIDTQYF.